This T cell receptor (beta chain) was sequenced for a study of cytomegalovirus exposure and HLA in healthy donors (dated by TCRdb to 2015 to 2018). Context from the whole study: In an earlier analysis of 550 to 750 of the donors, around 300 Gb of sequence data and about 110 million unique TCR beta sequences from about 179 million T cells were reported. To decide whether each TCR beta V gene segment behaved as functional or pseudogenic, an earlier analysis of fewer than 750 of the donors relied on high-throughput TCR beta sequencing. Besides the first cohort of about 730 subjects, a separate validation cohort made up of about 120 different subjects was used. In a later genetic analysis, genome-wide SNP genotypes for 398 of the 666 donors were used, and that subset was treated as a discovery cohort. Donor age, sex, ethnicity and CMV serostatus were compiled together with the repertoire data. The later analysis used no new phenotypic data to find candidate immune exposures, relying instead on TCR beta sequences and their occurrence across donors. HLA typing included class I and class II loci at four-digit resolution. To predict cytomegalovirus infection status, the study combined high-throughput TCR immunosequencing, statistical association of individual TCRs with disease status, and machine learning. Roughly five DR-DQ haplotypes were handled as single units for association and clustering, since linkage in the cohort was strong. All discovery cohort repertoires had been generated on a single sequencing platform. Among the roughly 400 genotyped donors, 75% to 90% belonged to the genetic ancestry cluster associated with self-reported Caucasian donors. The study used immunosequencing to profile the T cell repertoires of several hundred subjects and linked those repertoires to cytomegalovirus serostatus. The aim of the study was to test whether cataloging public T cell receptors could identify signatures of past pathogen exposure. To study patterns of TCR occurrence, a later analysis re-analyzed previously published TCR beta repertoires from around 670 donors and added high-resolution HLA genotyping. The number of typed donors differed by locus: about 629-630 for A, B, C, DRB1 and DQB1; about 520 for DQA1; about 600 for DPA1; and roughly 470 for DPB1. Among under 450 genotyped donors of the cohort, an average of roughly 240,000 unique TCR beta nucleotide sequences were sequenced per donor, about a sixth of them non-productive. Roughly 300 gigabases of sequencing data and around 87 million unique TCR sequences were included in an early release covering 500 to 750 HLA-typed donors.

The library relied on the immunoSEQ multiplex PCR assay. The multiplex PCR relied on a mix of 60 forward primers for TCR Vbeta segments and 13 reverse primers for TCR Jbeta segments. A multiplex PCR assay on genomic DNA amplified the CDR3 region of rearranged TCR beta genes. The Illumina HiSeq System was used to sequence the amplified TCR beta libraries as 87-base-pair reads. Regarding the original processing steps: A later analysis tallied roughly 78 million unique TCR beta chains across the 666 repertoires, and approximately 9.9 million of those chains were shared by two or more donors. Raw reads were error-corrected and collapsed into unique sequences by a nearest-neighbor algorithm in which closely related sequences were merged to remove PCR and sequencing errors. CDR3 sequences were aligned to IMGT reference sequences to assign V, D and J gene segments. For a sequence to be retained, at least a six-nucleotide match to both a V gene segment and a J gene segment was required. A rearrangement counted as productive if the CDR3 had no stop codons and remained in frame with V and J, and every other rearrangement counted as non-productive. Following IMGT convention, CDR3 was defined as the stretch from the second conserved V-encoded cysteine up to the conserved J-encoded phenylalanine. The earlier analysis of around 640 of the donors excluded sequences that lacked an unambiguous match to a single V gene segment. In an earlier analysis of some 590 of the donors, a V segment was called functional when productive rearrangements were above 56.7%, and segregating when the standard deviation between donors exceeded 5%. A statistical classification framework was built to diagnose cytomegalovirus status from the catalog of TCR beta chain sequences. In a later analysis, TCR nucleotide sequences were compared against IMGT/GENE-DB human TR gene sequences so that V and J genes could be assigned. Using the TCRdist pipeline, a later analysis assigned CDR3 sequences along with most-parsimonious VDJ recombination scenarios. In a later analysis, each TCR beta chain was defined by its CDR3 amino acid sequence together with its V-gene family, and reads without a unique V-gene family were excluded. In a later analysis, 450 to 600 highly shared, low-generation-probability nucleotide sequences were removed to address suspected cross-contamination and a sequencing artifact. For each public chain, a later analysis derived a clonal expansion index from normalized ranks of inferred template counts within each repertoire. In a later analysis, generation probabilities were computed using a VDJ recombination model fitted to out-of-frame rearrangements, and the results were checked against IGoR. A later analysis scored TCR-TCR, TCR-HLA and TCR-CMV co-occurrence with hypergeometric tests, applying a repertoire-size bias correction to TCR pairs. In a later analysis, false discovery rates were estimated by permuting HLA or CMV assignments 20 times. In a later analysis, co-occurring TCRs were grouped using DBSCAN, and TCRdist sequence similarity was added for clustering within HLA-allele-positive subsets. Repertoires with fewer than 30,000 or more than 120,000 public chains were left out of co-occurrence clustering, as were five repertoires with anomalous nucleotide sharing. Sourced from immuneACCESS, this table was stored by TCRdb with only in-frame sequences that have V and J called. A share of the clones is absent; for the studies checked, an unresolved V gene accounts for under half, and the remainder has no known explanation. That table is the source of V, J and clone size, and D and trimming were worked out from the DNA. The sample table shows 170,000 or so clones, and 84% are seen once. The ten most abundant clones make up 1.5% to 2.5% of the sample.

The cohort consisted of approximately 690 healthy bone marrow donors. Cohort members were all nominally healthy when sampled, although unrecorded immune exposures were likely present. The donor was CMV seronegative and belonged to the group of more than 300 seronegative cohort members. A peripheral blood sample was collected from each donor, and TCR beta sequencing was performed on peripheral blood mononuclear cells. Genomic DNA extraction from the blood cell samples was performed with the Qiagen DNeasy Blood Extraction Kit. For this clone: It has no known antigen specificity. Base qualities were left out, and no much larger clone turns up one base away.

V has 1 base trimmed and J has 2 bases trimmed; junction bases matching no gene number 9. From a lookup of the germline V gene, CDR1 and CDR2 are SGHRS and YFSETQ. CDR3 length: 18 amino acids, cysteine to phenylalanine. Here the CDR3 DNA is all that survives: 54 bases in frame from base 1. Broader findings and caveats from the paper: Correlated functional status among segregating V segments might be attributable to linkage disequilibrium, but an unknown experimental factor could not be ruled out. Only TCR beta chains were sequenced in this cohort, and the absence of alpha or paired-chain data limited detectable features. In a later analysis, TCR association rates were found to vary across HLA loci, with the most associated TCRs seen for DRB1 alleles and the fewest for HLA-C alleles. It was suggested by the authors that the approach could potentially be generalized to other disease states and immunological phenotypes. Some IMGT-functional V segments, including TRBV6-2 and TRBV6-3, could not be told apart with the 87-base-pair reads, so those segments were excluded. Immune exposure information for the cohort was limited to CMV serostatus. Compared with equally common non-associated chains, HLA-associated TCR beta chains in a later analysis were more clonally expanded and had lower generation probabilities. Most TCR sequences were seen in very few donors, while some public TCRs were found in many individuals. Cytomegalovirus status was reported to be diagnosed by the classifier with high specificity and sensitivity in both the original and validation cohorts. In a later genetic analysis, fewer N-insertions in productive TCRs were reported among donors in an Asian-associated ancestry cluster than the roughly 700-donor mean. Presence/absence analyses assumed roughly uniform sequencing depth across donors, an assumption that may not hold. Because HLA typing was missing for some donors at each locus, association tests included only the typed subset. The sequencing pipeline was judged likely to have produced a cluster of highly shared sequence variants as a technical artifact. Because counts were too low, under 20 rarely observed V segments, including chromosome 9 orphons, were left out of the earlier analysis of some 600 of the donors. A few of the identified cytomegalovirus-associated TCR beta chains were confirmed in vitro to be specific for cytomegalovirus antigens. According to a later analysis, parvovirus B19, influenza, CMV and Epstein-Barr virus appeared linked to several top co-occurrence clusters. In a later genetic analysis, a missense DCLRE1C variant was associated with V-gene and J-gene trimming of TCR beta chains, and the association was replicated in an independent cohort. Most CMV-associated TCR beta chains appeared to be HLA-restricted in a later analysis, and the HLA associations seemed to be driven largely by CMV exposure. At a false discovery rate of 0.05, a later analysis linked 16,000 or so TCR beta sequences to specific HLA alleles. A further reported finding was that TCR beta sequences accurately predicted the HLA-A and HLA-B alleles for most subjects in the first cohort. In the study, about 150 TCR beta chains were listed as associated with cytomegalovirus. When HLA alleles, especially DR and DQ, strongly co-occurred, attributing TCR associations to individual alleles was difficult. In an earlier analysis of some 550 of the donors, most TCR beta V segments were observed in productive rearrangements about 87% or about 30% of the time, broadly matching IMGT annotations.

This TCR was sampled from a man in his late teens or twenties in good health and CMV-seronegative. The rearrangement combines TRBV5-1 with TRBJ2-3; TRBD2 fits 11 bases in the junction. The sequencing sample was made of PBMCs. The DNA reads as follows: TGCGCCAGCAGCTTGAGGACGCTTAGCGGGGGGGACACAGATACGCAGTATTTT. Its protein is CASSLRTLSGGDTDTQYF.